A selection of T cell receptor beta chains follows, all from one sample in a study of OX40 agonist ivuxolimab in advanced cancers. TCRdb's copy holds only in-frame clones and misses some; the assay was immunoSEQ multiplex PCR. The sample includes some 7,000 clones, 80% seen only once; the top ten take less than 85%. Specimen: CD4+ or CD8+ T cells sorted from blood, collected in a trial of the OX40 agonist ivuxolimab. The receptors stem from an adult with an advanced solid tumor such as melanoma, head and neck, liver or kidney cancer. The CDR3 runs from the conserved cysteine through the conserved F or W. The order of the fields is V gene, clone size, J gene, CDR3 protein. Clone size is stated in some rows and not others, as once, few, many or a class when expanded.

v_gene: TRBV2; abundance: NA; j_gene: TRBJ2-1; CDR3aa: CASSDSGVSSYNEQFF
v_gene: TRBV6-5; abundance: NA; j_gene: NA; CDR3aa: CASSYSIGVSAYEQYF
v_gene: TRBV11-2; abundance: NA; j_gene: TRBJ1-6; CDR3aa: CASSLMGRLNSPLHF
v_gene: TRBV19; abundance: few; j_gene: TRBJ2-7; CDR3aa: CASSITGQGFYEQYF
v_gene: TRBV13; abundance: NA; j_gene: TRBJ1-1; CDR3aa: CASSREGTGGTEAFF
v_gene: TRBV10-2; abundance: NA; j_gene: TRBJ1-1; CDR3aa: CASIGRGLGEAFF
v_gene: TRBV4-1; abundance: NA; j_gene: TRBJ1-3; CDR3aa: CASSQMGVSGNTIYF
v_gene: TRBV19; abundance: NA; j_gene: TRBJ2-1; CDR3aa: CGTSNTGGINEQFF
v_gene: TRBV7-2; abundance: NA; j_gene: TRBJ1-4; CDR3aa: CASSLEDPNEKLFF
v_gene: TRBV30; abundance: once; j_gene: TRBJ2-4; CDR3aa: CAWSPFQTKNIQYF
v_gene: TRBV5-1; abundance: NA; j_gene: TRBJ2-7; CDR3aa: CASSFWTGGAGEQYF